This TCR beta chain was sequenced during a study of T cells in localized non-small cell lung cancer. Study-wide findings and caveats: The tumor had only one region sequenced, so heterogeneity remains possible.

About this clone itself: Its specificity is not known.

Data came from immunoSEQ multiplex PCR; TCRdb stores just in-frame clones and leaves some out. Here the sample spans 26,000 or so clones, about 87% being singletons. Per germline, CDR1 SGDLS and CDR2 YYNGEE. The CDR3 sequence is 14 residues long. The V and J ends lost 0 bases and 2 bases respectively, with 7 bases between them. This TCR derives from a male donor aged 60 or older with stage I lung adenocarcinoma. Source: peripheral blood, taken before any cancer treatment. V gene TRBV9 combines with J gene TRBJ2-3; D unclear. CDR3 sequence: CASSVGLVTDTQYF. The CDR3 nucleotides read TGTGCCAGCAGCGTAGGCCTAGTCACAGATACGCAGTATTTT. Variable domain in full (rest from reference TRBV9 and TRBJ2-3): DSGVTQTPKHLITATGQRVTLRCSPRSGDLSVYWYQQSLDQGLQFLIQYYNGEERAKGNILERFSAQQFPDLHSELNLSSLELGDSALYFCASSVGLVTDTQYFGPGTRLTVL.